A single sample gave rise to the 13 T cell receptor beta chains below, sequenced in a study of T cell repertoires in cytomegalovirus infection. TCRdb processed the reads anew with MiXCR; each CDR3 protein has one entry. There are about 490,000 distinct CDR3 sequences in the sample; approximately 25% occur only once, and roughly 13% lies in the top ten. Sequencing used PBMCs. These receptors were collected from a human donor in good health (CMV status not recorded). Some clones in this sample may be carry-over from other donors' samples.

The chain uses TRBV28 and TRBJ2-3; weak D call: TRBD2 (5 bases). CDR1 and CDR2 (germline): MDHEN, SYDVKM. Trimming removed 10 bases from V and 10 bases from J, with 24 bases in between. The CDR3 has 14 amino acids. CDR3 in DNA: TGTGCCACCTGCACGCGGGCGCAGCGTCAAGCGCAGTATTTT. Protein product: CATCTRAQRQAQYF.

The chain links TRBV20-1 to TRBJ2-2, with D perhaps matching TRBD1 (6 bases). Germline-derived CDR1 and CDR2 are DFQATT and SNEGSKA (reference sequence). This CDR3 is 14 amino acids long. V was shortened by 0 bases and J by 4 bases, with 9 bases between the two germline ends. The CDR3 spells CSARDLQGTGELFF. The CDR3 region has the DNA TGCAGTGCTAGAGATTTACAGGGCACCGGGGAGCTGTTTTTT.

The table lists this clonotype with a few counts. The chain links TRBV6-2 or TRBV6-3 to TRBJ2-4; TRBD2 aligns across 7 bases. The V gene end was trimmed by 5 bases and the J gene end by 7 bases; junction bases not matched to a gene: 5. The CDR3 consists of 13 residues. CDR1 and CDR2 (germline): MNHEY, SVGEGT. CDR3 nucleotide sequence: TGTGCCAGCAGTCTGAGCGGGATGAACATTCAGTACTTC. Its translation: CASSLSGMNIQYF.

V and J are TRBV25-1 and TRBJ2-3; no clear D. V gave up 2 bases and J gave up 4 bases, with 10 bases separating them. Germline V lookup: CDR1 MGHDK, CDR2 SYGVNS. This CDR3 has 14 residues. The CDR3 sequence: CASSEARFPDTQYF. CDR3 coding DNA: TGTGCCAGCAGTGAAGCAAGGTTTCCAGATACGCAGTATTTT. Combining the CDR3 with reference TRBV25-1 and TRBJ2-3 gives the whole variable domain EADIYQTPRYLVIGTGKKITLECSQTMGHDKMYWYQQDPGMELHLIHYSYGVNSTEKGDLSSESTVSRIRTEHFPLTLESARPSHTSQYLCASSEARFPDTQYFGPGTRLTVL.

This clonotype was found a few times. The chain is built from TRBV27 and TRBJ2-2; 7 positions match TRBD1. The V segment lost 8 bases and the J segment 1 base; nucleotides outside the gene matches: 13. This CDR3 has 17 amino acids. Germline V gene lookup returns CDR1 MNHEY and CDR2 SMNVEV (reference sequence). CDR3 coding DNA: TGTGCCAGCCAGAAAAAGGGACAGACCCTGAACACCGGGGAGCTGTTTTTT. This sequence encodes CASQKKGQTLNTGELFF.

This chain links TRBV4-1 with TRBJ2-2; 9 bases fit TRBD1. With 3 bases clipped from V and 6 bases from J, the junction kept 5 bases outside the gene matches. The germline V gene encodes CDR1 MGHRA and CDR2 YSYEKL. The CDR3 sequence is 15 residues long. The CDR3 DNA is TGCGCCAGCAGCCACCCAGGACAGGGGCCCGGGGAGCTGTTTTTT. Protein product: CASSHPGQGPGELFF.

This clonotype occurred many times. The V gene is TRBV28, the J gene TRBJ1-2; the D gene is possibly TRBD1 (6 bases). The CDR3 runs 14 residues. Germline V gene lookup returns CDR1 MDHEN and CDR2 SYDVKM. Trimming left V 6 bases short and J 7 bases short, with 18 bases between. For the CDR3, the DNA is TGTGCCAGCAGGTCTCCCGGGGGGGGCTCTGGCTACACCTTC. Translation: CASRSPGGGSGYTF.

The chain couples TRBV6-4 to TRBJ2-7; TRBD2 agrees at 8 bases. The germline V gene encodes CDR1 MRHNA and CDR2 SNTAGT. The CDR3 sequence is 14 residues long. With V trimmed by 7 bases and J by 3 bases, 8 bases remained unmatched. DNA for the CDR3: TGTGCCAGCACCTTTCTAGCGGGCTACTACGAGCAGTACTTC. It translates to CASTFLAGYYEQYF.

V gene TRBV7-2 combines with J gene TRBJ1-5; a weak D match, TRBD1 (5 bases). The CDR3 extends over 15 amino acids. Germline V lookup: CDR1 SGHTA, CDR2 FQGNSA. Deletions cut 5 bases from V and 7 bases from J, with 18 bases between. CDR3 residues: CASSGPGGIRQPQHF. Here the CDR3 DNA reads TGTGCCAGCAGCGGCCCCGGGGGAATAAGACAGCCCCAGCATTTT.

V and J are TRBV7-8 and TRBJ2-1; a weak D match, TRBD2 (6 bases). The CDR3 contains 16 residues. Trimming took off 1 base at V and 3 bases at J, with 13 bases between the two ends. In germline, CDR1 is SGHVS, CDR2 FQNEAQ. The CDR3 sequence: CASSLGTSSLYNEQFF. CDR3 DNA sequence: TGTGCCAGCAGCTTAGGTACTAGCAGCCTCTACAATGAGCAGTTCTTC.

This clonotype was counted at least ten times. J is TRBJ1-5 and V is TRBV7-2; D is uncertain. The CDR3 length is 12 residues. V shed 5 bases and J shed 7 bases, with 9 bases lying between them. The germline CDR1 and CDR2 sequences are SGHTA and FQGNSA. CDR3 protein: CASSTLSQPQHF. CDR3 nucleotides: TGTGCCAGCAGCACCCTTTCCCAGCCCCAGCATTTT. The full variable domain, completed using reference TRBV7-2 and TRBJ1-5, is GAGVSQSPSNKVTEKGKDVELRCDPISGHTALYWYRQSLGQGLEFLIYFQGNSAPDKSGLPSDRFSAERTGGSVSTLTIQRTQQEDSAVYLCASSTLSQPQHFGDGTRLSIL.

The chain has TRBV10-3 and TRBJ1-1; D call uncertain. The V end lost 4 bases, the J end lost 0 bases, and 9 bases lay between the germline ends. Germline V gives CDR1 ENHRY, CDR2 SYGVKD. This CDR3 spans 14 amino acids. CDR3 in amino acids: CAISVSAMNTEAFF. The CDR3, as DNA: TGTGCCATCAGTGTTTCGGCGATGAACACTGAAGCTTTCTTT.

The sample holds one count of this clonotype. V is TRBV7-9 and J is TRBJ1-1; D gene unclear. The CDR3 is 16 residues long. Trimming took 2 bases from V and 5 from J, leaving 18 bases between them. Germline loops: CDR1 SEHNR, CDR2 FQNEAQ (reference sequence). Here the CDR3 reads CASSLRDGEGRTEAFF. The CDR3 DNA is TGTGCCAGCAGCTTAAGAGACGGGGAAGGTAGGACTGAAGCTTTCTTT.